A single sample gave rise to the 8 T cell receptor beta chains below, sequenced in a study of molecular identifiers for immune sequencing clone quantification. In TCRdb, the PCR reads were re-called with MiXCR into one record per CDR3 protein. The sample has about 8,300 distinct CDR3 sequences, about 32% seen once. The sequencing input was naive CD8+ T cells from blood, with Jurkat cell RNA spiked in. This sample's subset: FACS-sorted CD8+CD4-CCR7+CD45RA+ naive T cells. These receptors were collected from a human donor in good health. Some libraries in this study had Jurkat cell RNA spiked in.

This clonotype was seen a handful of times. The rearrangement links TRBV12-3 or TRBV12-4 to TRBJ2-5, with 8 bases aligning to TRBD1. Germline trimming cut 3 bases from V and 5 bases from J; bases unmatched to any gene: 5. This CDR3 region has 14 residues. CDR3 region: CASSLYRGEETQYF. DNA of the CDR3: TGTGCCAGCAGTTTGTACAGGGGGGAGGAGACCCAGTACTTC.

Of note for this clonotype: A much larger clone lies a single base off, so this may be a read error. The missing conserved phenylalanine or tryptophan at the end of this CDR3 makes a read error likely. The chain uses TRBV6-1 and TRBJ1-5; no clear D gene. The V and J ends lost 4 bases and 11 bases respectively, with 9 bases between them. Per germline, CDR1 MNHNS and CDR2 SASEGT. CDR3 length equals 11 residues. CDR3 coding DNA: TGTGCCAGCAGTGGGGTTGAGTCCCAGCATATT. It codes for CASSGVESQHI.

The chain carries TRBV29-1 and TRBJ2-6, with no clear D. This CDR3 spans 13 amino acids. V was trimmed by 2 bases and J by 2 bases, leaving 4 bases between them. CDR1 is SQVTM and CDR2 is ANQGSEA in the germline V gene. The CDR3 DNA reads TGCAGCGTTGAATTACCTGGGGCCAACGTCCTGACTTTC. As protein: CSVELPGANVLTF.

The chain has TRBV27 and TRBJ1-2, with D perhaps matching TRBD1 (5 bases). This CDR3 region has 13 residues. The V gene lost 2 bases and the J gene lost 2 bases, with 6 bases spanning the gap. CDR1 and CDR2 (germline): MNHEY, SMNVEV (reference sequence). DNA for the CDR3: TGTGCCAGCAGTTTAGGACAAAACTATGGCTACACCTTC. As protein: CASSLGQNYGYTF.

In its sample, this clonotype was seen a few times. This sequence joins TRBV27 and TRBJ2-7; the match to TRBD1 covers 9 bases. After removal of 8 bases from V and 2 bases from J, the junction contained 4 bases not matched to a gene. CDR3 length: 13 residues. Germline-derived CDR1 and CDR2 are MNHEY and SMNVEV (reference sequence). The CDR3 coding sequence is TGTGCCAGCCGAAGACAGGGGGCCTACGAGCAGTACTTC. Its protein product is CASRRQGAYEQYF.

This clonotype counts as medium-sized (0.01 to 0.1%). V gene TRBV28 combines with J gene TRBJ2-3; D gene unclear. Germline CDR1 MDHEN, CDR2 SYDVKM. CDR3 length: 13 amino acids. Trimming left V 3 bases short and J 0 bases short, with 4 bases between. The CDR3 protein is CASSFASTDTQYF. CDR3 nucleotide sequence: TGTGCCAGCAGTTTCGCCAGCACAGATACGCAGTATTTT.

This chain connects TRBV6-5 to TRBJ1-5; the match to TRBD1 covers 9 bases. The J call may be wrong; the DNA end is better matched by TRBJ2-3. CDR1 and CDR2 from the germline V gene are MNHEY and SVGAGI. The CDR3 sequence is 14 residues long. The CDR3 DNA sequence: TGTGCCAGCAGACCGGGACAGGGAGTCCAGCCCCAGTATTTT. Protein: CASRPGQGVQPQYF.

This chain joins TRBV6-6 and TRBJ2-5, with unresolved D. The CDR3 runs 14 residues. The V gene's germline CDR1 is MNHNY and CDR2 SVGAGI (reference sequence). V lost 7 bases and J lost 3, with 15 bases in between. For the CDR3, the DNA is TGTGCCAGCATCAATAATGTCTTTGAAGAGACCCAGTACTTC. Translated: CASINNVFEETQYF.